This T cell receptor (beta chain) was documented in a study of T cells after yellow fever vaccination. General study points: A weaker secondary response peaked on day 5, the primary on day 15. At less than 97% for CD4 and approximately 89% for CD8, most primary-vaccination clones showed up again after the booster.

The CDR3 runs 15 residues. V lost 7 bases to trimming and J lost 2 bases, with 14 bases between them. With regard to this clonotype: Its antigen is unidentified.

For TCR, cDNA came from 5'RACE template switching, which added a universal primer site and UMIs. TCRdb passed the 5' RACE reads through MiXCR, listing each CDR3 protein once. The sample contains 620,000 or so distinct CDR3 sequences, around 17% of which appear only once. The source is a young man who received the YFV17D yellow fever vaccine. The starting material was PBMCs, obtained roughly 5 days after the first yellow fever vaccination. The V call is TRBV12-3 or TRBV12-4, the J call TRBJ2-2; no reliable D call. The CDR3 nucleotides read TGTGCCAGCACTCCGGGCATTGAAAACACCGGGGAGCTGTTTTTT. Its translation is CASTPGIENTGELFF.